This T cell receptor beta chain was recovered during a study of T cell repertoires in cytomegalovirus infection (dated by TCRdb to between 2018 and 2021). For context, the study as a whole: Donor HLA type was relevant to the analysis, as public TCR beta signatures indicated carriage of CMV infection together with the matching HLA type. Results and caveats for the whole study, not just this receptor: In the ex vivo response, HLA-C-restricted CMV-specific TCR beta clonotypes were dominant, and in two of eight donors the single most frequent clonotype came from this HLA-C-restricted group. Carriers of CMV infection plus the relevant HLA type were discriminated by the cumulative frequency of public TCR beta family members in the study cohort and in an independent approximately 340-donor cohort.

This clonotype was counted at least ten times. It lacks a known antigen. Per-base qualities were not stored, and no clone one base away is much larger. V is shortened by 3 bases, J by 4 bases, and the region joining them spans 10 bases. The CDR1 and CDR2 encoded by the germline V gene (reference sequence) are MNHEY and SMNVEV. From its cysteine to its phenylalanine, the CDR3 spans 14 amino acids. The kept DNA is CDR3 alone, 42 bases in frame from the first base. The sequencer was an Illumina HiSeq 1500. TCRdb reran the public reads through fastp at Q25 and MiXCR, keeping productive beta chains. Identical CDR3 proteins give one entry, which carries the most common genes and DNA. Recorded for this sample are roughly 230,000 distinct CDR3 sequences; under 25% of them occurred a single time. Roughly 20% of the sample is taken by the ten largest.

This sequence uses TRBV27 and TRBJ1-5; no D gene can be assigned with confidence. Input material: CD8+ T cells from PBMCs. The TCR comes from a human donor in good health (CMV status not recorded). Some clones in this sample may be carry-over from other donors' samples. In nucleotide form, the sequence is TGTGCCAGCAGTTTTAAGGCTTCTAATCAGCCCCAGCATTTT. Translated, this is CASSFKASNQPQHF.